The 24 T cell receptor beta chains below come from one sample, sequenced in a study of cytomegalovirus exposure and HLA in healthy donors. The PCR had 60 Vbeta and 13 Jbeta primers. The assay was immunoSEQ multiplex PCR, and TCRdb's table has in-frame clones only and misses some. Among more than 100,000 clones, around three fifths were seen once, and the ten largest hold 2% to 3%. The sequenced material came from PBMCs. Receptors originate from a woman aged 40 to 49 in good health and CMV-seronegative.

This clone has only a few counts. V is TRBV30 and J is TRBJ1-1; 7 nucleotides agree with TRBD1. V trimming: 5 bases; J trimming: 2 bases; junction bases outside the gene matches: 2. The CDR3 is made up of 12 amino acids. Germline loops: CDR1 GTSNPN, CDR2 SVGIG (reference sequence). The CDR3 spells CAWDRDNTEAFF. CDR3 DNA sequence: TGTGCCTGGGACAGGGACAACACTGAAGCTTTCTTT. Filled out from reference TRBV30 and TRBJ1-1, the complete variable domain reads SQTIHQWPATLVQPVGSPLSLECTVEGTSNPNLYWYRQAAGRGLQLLFYSVGIGQISSEVPQNLSASRPQDRQFILSSKKLLLSDSGFYLCAWDRDNTEAFFGQGTRLTVV.

This chain uses TRBV7-9 with TRBJ2-7; D is unclear. The CDR3 loop spans 12 amino acids. Per the germline V gene, CDR1 is SEHNR and CDR2 is FQNEAQ (reference sequence). The V end was cut by 5 bases, the J end by 6 bases, with 11 bases between. CDR3 nucleotide sequence: TGTGCCAGCAGCCCTAGACCGGGCGAGCAGTACTTC. Amino acid sequence: CASSPRPGEQYF.

A few counts support this clone. The rearrangement joins TRBV10-3 to TRBJ1-4; D might be TRBD1 (6 bases). Germline CDR1 ENHRY, CDR2 SYGVKD. V dropped 2 bases and J dropped 5 bases, with 12 bases sitting between them. This CDR3 spans 15 amino acids. The CDR3 loop reads CAISEAPGVNEKLFF. The DNA for the CDR3 is TGTGCCATCAGTGAGGCACCAGGGGTGAATGAAAAACTGTTTTTT.

The rearrangement links TRBV28 to TRBJ2-5; tentative D call: TRBD1 (5 bases). The CDR3 loop spans 15 amino acids. The germline V and J ends were trimmed by 6 bases and 4 bases, with 18 bases remaining between them. The germline V gene encodes CDR1 MDHEN and CDR2 SYDVKM. CDR3 protein: CASRRTSGSSETQYF. The CDR3 DNA is TGTGCCAGCAGGAGGACGTCAGGGTCGTCAGAGACCCAGTACTTC.

The chain uses TRBV18 and TRBJ1-5, with D maybe TRBD1 (5 bases). This CDR3 is built from 13 residues. CDR1 and CDR2 from the germline V gene are KGHSH and LQKENI. The V end lost 2 bases, the J end lost 6 bases, and 8 bases lay between the germline ends. CDR3 in amino acids: CASSPAGGQPQHF. The CDR3 bases are TGTGCCAGCTCACCAGCGGGGGGTCAGCCCCAGCATTTT.

The genes are TRBV2 and TRBJ2-2; the match to TRBD1 covers 7 bases. The CDR3 is 14 amino acids. Looked up from germline, CDR1 is SNHLY and CDR2 is FYNNEI. Unmatched junction bases numbered 9, after V lost 8 bases and J lost 6 bases. The DNA of the CDR3 is TGTGCCAGCGCAAAGGGGGCGGACTCCGGGGAGCTGTTTTTT. Protein sequence: CASAKGADSGELFF.

This clone has a handful of counts. At the DNA level, this CDR3 is encoded by other sequences in the same sample as well. The chain combines TRBV19 with TRBJ1-1; TRBD1 might be the D (5 bases). The V gene's germline CDR1 is LNHDA and CDR2 SQIVND (reference sequence). Trimming removed 5 bases from V and 0 bases from J, with 22 bases in between. This CDR3 spans 18 amino acids. For the CDR3, the DNA is TGTGCCAGTAGTGTGGACGGATCCTTGACGGACATGAACACTGAAGCTTTCTTT. This encodes CASSVDGSLTDMNTEAFF.

This chain connects TRBV10-3 to TRBJ1-1; 8 bases line up with TRBD1. Germline V gene data show CDR1 as ENHRY and CDR2 as SYGVKD. V gave up 3 bases and J gave up 8 bases; unmatched junction bases: 8. This CDR3 region has 14 residues. This CDR3 is CAISDGQGGGEAFF. In DNA form, the CDR3 reads TGTGCCATCAGTGATGGACAGGGCGGGGGAGAAGCTTTCTTT.

The chain couples TRBV7-8 to TRBJ2-5, with a possible D match to TRBD2 (5 bases). The CDR3 sequence is 13 residues long. Trimming removed 5 bases at V and 4 bases at J, with 11 bases between. Germline V gives CDR1 SGHVS, CDR2 FQNEAQ. CDR3 sequence (DNA): TGTGCCAGCAGCCCCATGGCGGGAGAGACCCAGTACTTC. Protein sequence: CASSPMAGETQYF.

The chain recombines TRBV2 with TRBJ1-1; D ambiguous. The CDR3 covers 15 residues. V lost 6 bases and J 0 bases, leaving 14 bases between the germline ends. Germline CDR1 SNHLY, CDR2 FYNNEI. The CDR3: CASRYSYSMNTEAFF. DNA for the CDR3: TGTGCCAGCAGGTACAGCTACTCGATGAACACTGAAGCTTTCTTT.

The table lists this clone with a few counts. This chain links TRBV7-2 with TRBJ1-1; a weak D match, TRBD1 (5 bases). The V gene lost 0 bases and the J gene lost 4 bases, with 12 bases spanning the gap. In germline, CDR1 is SGHTA, CDR2 FQGNSA. This CDR3 is 15 amino acids long. The CDR3 DNA is TGTGCCAGCAGCTTAGCTCGCGGGGGAGGCACTGAAGCTTTCTTT. This encodes CASSLARGGGTEAFF.

In nucleotides, the CDR3 is TGTGCCTGGGCTTTTGGCCCCTACACTGAAGCTTTCTTT. Amino acid sequence: CAWAFGPYTEAFF. The V and J genes are TRBV30 and TRBJ1-1, with D uncertain. This CDR3 is 13 amino acids long. Germline CDR1 is GTSNPN and CDR2 is SVGIG (reference sequence). Trimming pared 5 bases from V and 3 bases from J, leaving 13 bases between.

This rearrangement joins TRBV14 to TRBJ1-1, with 11 bases lining up with TRBD1. The germline CDR1 and CDR2 sequences are SGHDN and FVKESK. Trimming cost V 8 bases and J 5 bases; bases outside gene matches: 7. The CDR3 loop spans 14 amino acids. CDR3 nucleotides: TGTGCCAGCGGGGGGGACAGGGGGTTGACTGAAGCTTTCTTT. Translated, it gives CASGGDRGLTEAFF.

This clone was counted between two and nine times. The rearrangement joins TRBV18 to TRBJ2-7, with 7 bases fitting TRBD1. The CDR3 is 14 amino acids. With 3 bases clipped from V and 6 bases from J, the junction kept 8 bases outside the gene matches. The germline gives CDR1 KGHSH, CDR2 LQKENI. The CDR3: CASSPDRQGSEQYF. As DNA, the CDR3 is TGTGCCAGCTCACCTGACAGACAGGGATCCGAGCAGTACTTC.

In its sample, this clone was seen a few times. The rearrangement joins TRBV5-4 to TRBJ2-7; 8 bases map to TRBD1. This CDR3 has 16 amino acids. V trimming: 0 bases; J trimming: 3 bases; junction bases outside the gene matches: 8. Germline values: CDR1 SGHNT, CDR2 YYREEE (reference sequence). In nucleotides, the CDR3 is TGTGCCAGCAGCTTGGGACAGGGGTCGGTCGACTACGAGCAGTACTTC. Its protein product is CASSLGQGSVDYEQYF.

V and J are TRBV30 and TRBJ1-2; 7 bases map to TRBD1. V was clipped by 2 bases and J by 4 bases; unmatched bases: 4. Germline CDR1 and CDR2: GTSNPN and SVGIG (reference sequence). The CDR3 runs 13 residues. CDR3 in amino acids: CAWSSDRSYGYTF. The CDR3 DNA follows: TGTGCCTGGAGTTCGGACAGGTCCTATGGCTACACCTTC.

The chain couples TRBV4-1 to TRBJ2-2; unclear D gene. This CDR3 region has 17 residues. Germline CDR1 reads MGHRA; CDR2 reads YSYEKL. V was clipped by 1 base and J by 1 base, with 13 bases between them. The CDR3 is CASSQGQEDWNTGELFF. For the CDR3, the DNA is TGCGCCAGCAGCCAAGGTCAGGAAGATTGGAACACCGGGGAGCTGTTTTTT.

The chain recombines TRBV7-2 with TRBJ1-5; D ambiguous. CDR1 is SGHTA, CDR2 FQGNSA, per germline. The CDR3 loop spans 12 amino acids. V was cut by 5 bases and J by 7 bases, with 9 bases left in between. CDR3 sequence reads: CASSLERQPQHF. DNA for the CDR3: TGTGCCAGCAGCCTCGAGCGCCAGCCCCAGCATTTT.

This chain connects TRBV5-1 to TRBJ2-5, with 7 bases aligning to TRBD2. The J call may be mistaken, given a closer DNA end match to TRBJ2-7. The CDR3 covers 16 residues. Germline lookup yields CDR1 SGHRS and CDR2 YFSETQ. CDR3: CASSLAGTTGVDEQYF. The CDR3 nucleotides read TGCGCCAGCAGCTTGGCCGGGACTACCGGGGTGGACGAGCAGTACTTC.

The sample holds a few counts of this clone. The chain recombines TRBV18 with TRBJ1-1; TRBD1 might be the D (6 bases). V dropped 6 bases and J dropped 4 bases, with 12 bases sitting between them. The germline V gene has CDR1 KGHSH and CDR2 LQKENI. The CDR3 is 13 amino acids. DNA for the CDR3: TGTGCCAGCTCTTTGGACAGTCTCACTGAAGCTTTCTTT. Translated, it gives CASSLDSLTEAFF.

This clone was seen only once. This sequence joins TRBV18 and TRBJ2-2; 13 positions agree with TRBD2. The V gene's germline CDR1 is KGHSH and CDR2 LQKENI. V gave up 3 bases and J gave up 5 bases; unmatched junction bases: 3. The CDR3 sequence is 16 residues long. The CDR3 region has the DNA TGTGCCAGCTCACCTATGGGACTAGCGGGGACCGGGGAGCTGTTTTTT. Translating gives CASSPMGLAGTGELFF.

The J gene is TRBJ1-2, the V gene TRBV5-1, with 9 bases aligning to TRBD1. Germline V gene data show CDR1 as SGHRS and CDR2 as YFSETQ. CDR3 length equals 13 residues. After removal of 4 bases from V and 9 bases from J, the junction contained 7 bases not matched to a gene. This chain's CDR3 is CASSPGQGYRYTF. CDR3 bases: TGCGCCAGCAGCCCCGGACAGGGGTATCGCTACACCTTC.

J is TRBJ1-6 and V is TRBV5-8, with 7 bases fitting TRBD1. Germline values: CDR1 SGHTS, CDR2 YDEGEE. The CDR3 spans 15 residues. Trimming cost V 5 bases and J 6 bases; bases outside gene matches: 8. CDR3 sequence (DNA): TGTGCCAGCAGTAAGGGGGCCTTAGGTAATTCACCCCTCCACTTT. It is translated as CASSKGALGNSPLHF.

The chain has TRBV9 and TRBJ1-4, with D tentatively TRBD1 (6 bases). Germline V gene sequence: CDR1 SGDLS, CDR2 YYNGEE. CDR3 length: 15 amino acids. V lost 3 bases, J lost 2 bases, and 11 bases lay in between. The CDR3 nucleotides read TGTGCCAGCAGCGGCAGGGGCCGCACTAATGAAAAACTGTTTTTT. Encoded protein: CASSGRGRTNEKLFF.